These 22 T cell receptor beta chains originate from one sample sequenced in a study of CD8 T cells in ankylosing spondylitis. TCRdb called the 5' RACE reads again in MiXCR, with one record for every CDR3 protein. This table holds approximately 240,000 distinct CDR3 sequences, 8% to 11% found once. Sequencing was carried out using blood, either unsorted or a sorted T cell fraction (not recorded which). The receptor source for this set is a male donor with ankylosing spondylitis or in good health (not recorded which).

This clonotype was observed at least ten times. The chain is built from TRBV24-1 and TRBJ2-1; the match to TRBD2 covers 12 bases. The CDR3 consists of 16 residues. J gave up 7 bases and V 3 bases, and 6 bases lay outside the gene matches. The germline CDR1 and CDR2 sequences are KGHDR and SFDVKD. The CDR3 region has the DNA TGTGCCACCAGTGATCCGGGACTAGCGGGTCTAAATGAGCAGTTCTTC. Protein: CATSDPGLAGLNEQFF.

This clonotype showed up many times. V and J are TRBV3-1 and TRBJ2-7; the match to TRBD2 covers 7 bases. The junction had 4 bases not matched to a gene; V was cut back by 1 base and J by 4 bases. This CDR3 is built from 14 residues. The germline gives CDR1 LGHDT, CDR2 YNNKEL (reference sequence). The CDR3 DNA reads as TGTGCCAGCAGCCAAGTAGGTAGCGGGTACGAGCAGTACTTC. It codes for CASSQVGSGYEQYF.

This clonotype has more than one count but fewer than ten. V and J are TRBV20-1 and TRBJ2-5, with 8 bases lining up with TRBD1. In germline, CDR1 is DFQATT, CDR2 SNEGSKA (reference sequence). The CDR3 has 17 amino acids. Germline trimming cut 1 base from V and 2 bases from J; bases unmatched to any gene: 12. For the CDR3, the DNA is TGCAGTGCTAGAGGCGATATACAGGGGGTACCTCAAGAGACCCAGTACTTC. Translation gives CSARGDIQGVPQETQYF.

This clonotype has only a few counts. The genes are TRBV20-1 and TRBJ1-4, with 9 nucleotides matching TRBD1. Per germline, CDR1 DFQATT and CDR2 SNEGSKA (reference sequence). The CDR3 is 13 amino acids. Losses at the gene ends were 7 bases for V and 10 bases for J; bases not matched to a gene: 10. DNA for the CDR3: TGCAGTGTTATGGACAGGGGCAGGGGAAAACTGTTTTTT. This translates into CSVMDRGRGKLFF.

The rearrangement links TRBV7-2 to TRBJ1-4; no clear D gene. Germline CDR1 SGHTA, CDR2 FQGNSA. Trimming took off 0 bases at V and 6 bases at J, with 11 bases between the two ends. The CDR3 length is 15 residues. For the CDR3, the DNA is TGTGCCAGCAGCTTAGCGGGCGCCGGCGATGAAAAACTGTTTTTT. As protein: CASSLAGAGDEKLFF.

Many counts were recorded for this clonotype. This chain uses TRBV25-1 with TRBJ2-1; D is undetermined. Per germline, CDR1 MGHDK and CDR2 SYGVNS. Trimming pared 6 bases from V and 5 bases from J, leaving 11 bases between. This CDR3 is built from 13 residues. CDR3: CASRSKGNNEQFF. The CDR3 DNA is TGTGCCAGCAGATCAAAGGGCAACAATGAGCAGTTCTTC.

There are many counts of this clonotype. One junction end does not reproduce the germline sequence, and a read error may be involved. DNA for the CDR3: TGTGCCAGTAGTGGGGCCGGGGAGCTGTTTTTT. Translated, it gives CASSGAGELFF. The V gene is TRBV2, the J gene TRBJ2-2; D call uncertain. Per the germline V gene, CDR1 is SNHLY and CDR2 is FYNNEI. CDR3 length: 11 residues.

There are a few counts of this clonotype. The chain is built from TRBV11-2 and TRBJ1-1; TRBD1 matches 7 bases. Germline CDR1 is SGHAT and CDR2 is FQNNGV. The CDR3 extends over 15 amino acids. With V trimmed by 3 bases and J by 4 bases, 8 bases remained unmatched. The DNA of the CDR3 is TGTGCCAGCAGCTTGGATGACAGGGCGGGCACTGAAGCTTTCTTT. Translation gives CASSLDDRAGTEAFF.

V and J are TRBV29-1 and TRBJ2-7; D remains ambiguous. There are 12 residues in the CDR3. Germline V gives CDR1 SQVTM, CDR2 ANQGSEA. The germline V and J ends were trimmed by 2 bases and 0 bases, with 5 bases remaining between them. CDR3 amino acids: CSVESLSYEQYF. The CDR3 DNA reads TGCAGCGTTGAATCCCTCTCCTACGAGCAGTACTTC.

This rearrangement joins TRBV6-1 to TRBJ1-5; 8 nucleotides agree with TRBD1. This CDR3 has 14 residues. Per germline, CDR1 MNHNS and CDR2 SASEGT. Trimming at V came to 6 bases and at J to 6 bases, leaving 7 bases not matched to a gene. The CDR3 region is CASRDRAMVQPQHF. In DNA form, the CDR3 reads TGTGCCAGCAGGGACAGGGCGATGGTTCAGCCCCAGCATTTT.

This clonotype was found many times. The chain employs TRBV4-2 and TRBJ1-2, with D hard to call. The CDR3 sequence is 14 residues long. From germline, CDR1 is LGHNA and CDR2 YNFKEQ. V was clipped by 0 bases and J by 4 bases, with 9 bases between them. CDR3 in DNA: TGTGCCAGCAGCCAAGACTCGGGGTCCTATGGCTACACCTTC. Encoded protein: CASSQDSGSYGYTF.

This clonotype was detected ten times or more. One end of the junction is discordant with germline, which a read error may explain. J is TRBJ2-7 and V is TRBV29-1, with 9 bases aligning to TRBD1. The CDR3 loop spans 13 amino acids. Germline CDR1 SQVTM, CDR2 ANQGSEA. The CDR3 region has the DNA TGCAGCGTATCGGGACAGGGTGTTCTATGGGAGGACTTC. This codes for CSVSGQGVLWEDF.

This clonotype appeared many times. At one of its ends the junction is not consistent with the germline gene, which may arise from a read error. The J gene is TRBJ2-1, the V gene TRBV13; 9 nucleotides agree with TRBD1. The CDR3 contains 16 residues. Germline CDR1 reads PRHDT; CDR2 reads FYEKMQ (reference sequence). Here the CDR3 reads CASSLGSQGAGDEQFF. CDR3 nucleotide sequence: TGTGCCAGCAGCCTAGGGTCACAGGGGGCGGGCGATGAGCAGTTCTTC.

This clonotype has more than one count but fewer than ten. The chain carries TRBV10-2 and TRBJ1-3; the D gene is possibly TRBD1 (5 bases). The CDR3 contains 15 residues. Trimming cost V 3 bases and J 3 bases, with 12 bases left between them. Germline V CDR1 and CDR2: WSHSY, SAAADI. The CDR3 region has the DNA TGCGCCAGCAGTGAAGGGGCAGGGTTTGGAAACACCATATATTTT. It translates to CASSEGAGFGNTIYF.

This clonotype has ten or more counts. The chain combines TRBV20-1 with TRBJ2-1; D is uncertain. This CDR3 contains 14 residues. Trimming removed 4 bases at V and 0 bases at J, with 10 bases between. Germline V gene data show CDR1 as DFQATT and CDR2 as SNEGSKA (reference sequence). The CDR3 nucleotides are TGCAGTGCTATCGGAGACTCCTCCTACAATGAGCAGTTCTTC. Translating it yields CSAIGDSSYNEQFF.

The table lists this clonotype with a count of one. The V gene is TRBV5-1, the J gene TRBJ2-3; 9 nucleotides match TRBD2. This CDR3 spans 16 amino acids. The J segment lost 5 bases and the V segment lost 1 base, leaving 8 bases of the junction unmatched. CDR1 and CDR2 from the germline V gene are SGHRS and YFSETQ. The CDR3 nucleotides read TGCGCCAGCAGCTTGTTAGCGGGAGAGACCCGAGATACGCAGTATTTT. As protein: CASSLLAGETRDTQYF. The full variable domain, with the rest looked up from reference TRBV5-1 and TRBJ2-3, is KAGVTQTPRYLIKTRGQQVTLSCSPISGHRSVSWYQQTPGQGLQFLFEYFSETQRNKGNFPGRFSGRQFSNSRSEMNVSTLELGDSALYLCASSLLAGETRDTQYFGPGTRLTVL.

This rearrangement joins TRBV30 to TRBJ1-1; 7 bases are shared with TRBD1. This CDR3 contains 13 residues. V was clipped by 4 bases and J by 4 bases; unmatched bases: 6. Germline CDR1 is GTSNPN and CDR2 is SVGIG (reference sequence). CDR3 protein: CAWTGQTGTEAFF. The CDR3 DNA follows: TGTGCCTGGACGGGACAGACGGGCACTGAAGCTTTCTTT.

This clonotype was counted only a few times. This chain joins TRBV7-2 and TRBJ2-1; TRBD2 aligns across 8 bases. The CDR3 contains 16 residues. Germline V gene lookup returns CDR1 SGHTA and CDR2 FQGNSA. After removal of 1 base from V and 3 bases from J, the junction contained 5 bases not matched to a gene. The CDR3 coding sequence is TGTGCCAGCAGCTTAGTCTCAGCGGGGGTCTACAATGAGCAGTTCTTC. Its protein is CASSLVSAGVYNEQFF.

This clonotype was recorded many times. V gene TRBV5-6 combines with J gene TRBJ1-1; D unclear. The germline V and J ends were trimmed by 7 bases and 0 bases, with 10 bases remaining between them. This CDR3 has 13 residues. From germline, CDR1 is SGHDT and CDR2 YYEEEE. The CDR3 reads CASSFDMNTEAFF. The CDR3 coding sequence is TGTGCCAGCTCATTTGATATGAACACTGAAGCTTTCTTT. The full variable domain, in which reference TRBV5-6 and TRBJ1-1 provide the parts outside the CDR3, is DAGVTQSPTHLIKTRGQQVTLRCSPKSGHDTVSWYQQALGQGPQFIFQYYEEEERQRGNFPDRFSGHQFPNYSSELNVNALLLGDSALYLCASSFDMNTEAFFGQGTRLTVV.

This clonotype was counted many times. This chain uses TRBV5-1 with TRBJ2-2, with D unclear. The CDR3 spans 15 residues. Germline values: CDR1 SGHRS, CDR2 YFSETQ. V dropped 0 bases and J dropped 0 bases, with 6 bases sitting between them. The CDR3: CASSLEQTNTGELFF. As DNA, the CDR3 is TGCGCCAGCAGCTTGGAACAAACGAACACCGGGGAGCTGTTTTTT.

This clonotype has ten or more counts. This chain connects TRBV6-6 to TRBJ2-1; D may be TRBD1 (6 bases). The CDR3 has 12 amino acids. Trimming took 5 bases from V and 7 from J, leaving 9 bases between them. Germline loops: CDR1 MNHNY, CDR2 SVGAGI (reference sequence). CDR3 sequence: CASSTRGNEQFF. The CDR3 bases are TGTGCCAGCAGTACCAGGGGAAATGAGCAGTTCTTC.

The rearrangement uses TRBV7-9 and TRBJ2-7; D remains ambiguous. Deletions cut 3 bases from V and 0 bases from J, with 12 bases between. The CDR3 sequence is 15 residues long. CDR1 SEHNR and CDR2 FQNEAQ come from the germline V gene (reference sequence). This CDR3 is CASSFTRNPSYEQYF. As DNA, the CDR3 is TGTGCCAGCAGCTTTACTCGGAACCCCTCCTACGAGCAGTACTTC.